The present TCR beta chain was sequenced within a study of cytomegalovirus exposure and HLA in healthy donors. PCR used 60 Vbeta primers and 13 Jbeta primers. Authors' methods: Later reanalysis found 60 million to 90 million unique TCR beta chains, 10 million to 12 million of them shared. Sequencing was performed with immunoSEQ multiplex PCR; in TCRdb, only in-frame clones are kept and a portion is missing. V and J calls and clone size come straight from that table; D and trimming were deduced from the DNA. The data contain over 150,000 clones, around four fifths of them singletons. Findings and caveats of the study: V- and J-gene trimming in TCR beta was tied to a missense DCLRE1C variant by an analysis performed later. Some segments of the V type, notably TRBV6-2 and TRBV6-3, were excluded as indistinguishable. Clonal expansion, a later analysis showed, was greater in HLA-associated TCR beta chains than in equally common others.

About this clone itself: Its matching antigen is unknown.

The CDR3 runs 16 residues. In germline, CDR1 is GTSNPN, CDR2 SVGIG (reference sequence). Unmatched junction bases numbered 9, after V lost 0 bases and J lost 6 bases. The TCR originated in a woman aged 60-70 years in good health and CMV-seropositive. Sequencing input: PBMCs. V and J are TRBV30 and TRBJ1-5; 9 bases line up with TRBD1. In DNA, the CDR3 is TGTGCCTGGAGTGTACCCCCCACAGGGGGCGTTCAGCCCCAGCATTTT. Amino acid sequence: CAWSVPPTGGVQPQHF.